The rows below give T cell receptor beta chains drawn from one sample of a study of response to subunit inactivated influenza vaccine. One entry per CDR3 protein, called by TCRdb with MiXCR from the RT-PCR reads. This sample yields under 850,000 distinct CDR3 sequences, of which approximately 17% are seen a single time; approximately 10% belongs to the top ten. Sequencing used PBMCs from blood, obtained roughly 5 days after vaccination. The receptor source for this set is a man aged 50 to 59 who received an inactivated influenza vaccine. The CDR3 runs from the conserved cysteine through the conserved F or W. The D gene is left open where the match is weak. Size is omitted from some rows. Given values are once, few, many or a class for expanded clones.

J,length,size,D,V,DNA,CDR3
TRBJ2-1,16,few,TRBD2,TRBV20-1,TGCAGTGCTAGGGGACTAGCGGGGCCAGAAGCCAATGAGCAGTTCTTC,CSARGLAGPEANEQFF
TRBJ2-5,14,many,-,TRBV2,TGTGCCAGCAGTGGAGACTACCTACAAGAGACCCAGTACTTC,CASSGDYLQETQYF
TRBJ2-5,12,many,-,TRBV7-9,TGTGCCAGCAGCTTAAGGAGGGAGACCCAGTACTTC,CASSLRRETQYF
TRBJ1-5,15,-,TRBD1,TRBV3-1,TGTGCCAGCAGCTTTGGACAGGGCGACAATCAGCCCCAGCATTTT,CASSFGQGDNQPQHF
TRBJ2-3,16,once,TRBD2,TRBV11-2,TGTGCCAGCAGCTACGGACTAGCCCACAGCACAGATACGCAGTATTTT,CASSYGLAHSTDTQYF
TRBJ1-2,16,-,TRBD1,TRBV4-2,TGTGCCAGCAGCCAAGTGACTGACAGGGGGTGGTATGGCTACACCTTC,CASSQVTDRGWYGYTF
TRBJ2-5,13,-,-,TRBV4-3,TGCGCCAGCAGCCAAGATAGTAGTGAGACCCAGTACTTC,CASSQDSSETQYF
TRBJ1-6,14,few,-,TRBV19,TGTGCCAGTTCGTCTCGGAGGGAACTTTCACCCCTCCACTTT,CASSSRRELSPLHF
TRBJ2-3,15,many,TRBD2,TRBV20-1,TGCAGTGCTAGAGATTATAGCGGGAATCAAGATACGCAGTATTTT,CSARDYSGNQDTQYF
TRBJ2-3,15,-,-,TRBV11-2,TGTGTCAGCAGCCCGGGGACCTGGCGCACAGATACGCAGTATTTT,CVSSPGTWRTDTQYF
TRBJ2-3,15,-,-,TRBV11-1,TGTGCCAGCAGCTTAAATGGATATAGCACAGATACGCAGTATTTT,CASSLNGYSTDTQYF
TRBJ2-2,16,once,TRBD1,TRBV7-6,TGTGCCAGCAGCCCAAGTCCGGGACAGGGGGCTTCGGAGCTGTTTTTT,CASSPSPGQGASELFF
TRBJ2-3,17,few,-,TRBV6-5,TGTGCCAGCAGTTACTCGAGTAGCGGCTCTAGCACAGATACGCAGTATTTT,CASSYSSSGSSTDTQYF
TRBJ2-5,16,many,TRBD2,TRBV10-3,TGTGCCATCGGGACTAGCGGGAGGGCCGATCGGGAGACCCAGTACTTC,CAIGTSGRADRETQYF
TRBJ2-1,16,few,-,TRBV6-2/TRBV6-3,TGTGCCAGCAGTTACTCGGTCCGGGACCTCTACAATGAGCAGTTCTTC,CASSYSVRDLYNEQFF
TRBJ2-7,14,-,-,TRBV12-3/TRBV12-4,TGTGCCAGCAGTTTGAGGCAGACACCCTACGAGCAGTACTTC,CASSLRQTPYEQYF
TRBJ2-7,12,-,TRBD2,TRBV29-1,TGTAGCGCGGGAGGGATTTTCAACGAGCAGTACTTC,CSAGGIFNEQYF
TRBJ2-5,15,few,-,TRBV6-5,TGTGCCAGCAGTTACGATCCGGGCCTGGGAGAGACCCAGTACTTC,CASSYDPGLGETQYF
TRBJ2-5,18,-,TRBD2,TRBV20-1,TGCAGTGCTAGCCGACTAGCGGGGGGACCTCCGCCAGGGGAGACCCAGTACTTC,CSASRLAGGPPPGETQYF
TRBJ2-7,14,-,-,TRBV6-5,TGTGCCAGCAGTTACGGCAGCAGGGCCTACGAGCAGTACTTC,CASSYGSRAYEQYF
TRBJ2-7,16,-,-,TRBV9,TGTGCCAGCAGCTCGCGCCTGGAGGACACCGTCTACGAGCAGTACTTC,CASSSRLEDTVYEQYF
TRBJ1-2,15,-,TRBD1,TRBV5-1,TGCGCCAGCAGCTCCCCGGACAGGGGTAACTATGGCTACACCTTC,CASSSPDRGNYGYTF
TRBJ2-1,16,-,TRBD2,TRBV7-9,TGTGCCAGCAGCGCCGCGACTAGCGGTGGGGACAATGAGCAGTTCTTC,CASSAATSGGDNEQFF
TRBJ2-2,14,-,-,TRBV7-3,TGTGCCAGCAGCTTAACTACAAAAACCGGGGAGCTGTTTTTT,CASSLTTKTGELFF
TRBJ2-3,13,-,TRBD2,TRBV29-1,TGCAGCGTTGGTACTACTAGCGAAGGGACGCAGTATTTT,CSVGTTSEGTQYF
TRBJ1-2,13,-,TRBD1,TRBV3-1,TGTGCCAGCAGACCTGACAGGGGGCATGGCTACACCTTC,CASRPDRGHGYTF
TRBJ2-2,12,-,-,TRBV20-1,TGCAGTGGGGACAAGAACACCGGGGAGCTGTTTTTT,CSGDKNTGELFF